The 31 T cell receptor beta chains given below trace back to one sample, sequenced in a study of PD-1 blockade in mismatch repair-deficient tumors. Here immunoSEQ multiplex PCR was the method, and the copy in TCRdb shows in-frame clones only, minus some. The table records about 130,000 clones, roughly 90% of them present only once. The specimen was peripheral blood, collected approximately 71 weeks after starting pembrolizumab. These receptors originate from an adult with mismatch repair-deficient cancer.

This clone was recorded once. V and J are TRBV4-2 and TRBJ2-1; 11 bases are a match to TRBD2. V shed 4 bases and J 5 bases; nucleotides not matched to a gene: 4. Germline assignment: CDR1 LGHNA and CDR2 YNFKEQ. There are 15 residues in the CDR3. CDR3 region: CASSRGTSGDNEQFF. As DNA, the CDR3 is TGTGCCAGCAGCCGTGGGACTAGCGGCGACAATGAGCAGTTCTTC.

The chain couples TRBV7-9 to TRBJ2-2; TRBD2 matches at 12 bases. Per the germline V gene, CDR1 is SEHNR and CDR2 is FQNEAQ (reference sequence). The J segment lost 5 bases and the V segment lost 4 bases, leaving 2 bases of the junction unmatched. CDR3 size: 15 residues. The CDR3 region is CASSSSGRVTGELFF. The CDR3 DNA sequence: TGTGCCAGCAGCTCTAGCGGGAGGGTTACCGGGGAGCTGTTTTTT.

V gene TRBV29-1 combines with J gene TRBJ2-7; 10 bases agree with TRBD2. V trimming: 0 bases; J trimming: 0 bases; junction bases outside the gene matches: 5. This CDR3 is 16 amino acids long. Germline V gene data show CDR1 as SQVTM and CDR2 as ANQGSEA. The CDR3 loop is CSVEDTLAGSSYEQYF. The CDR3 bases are TGCAGCGTTGAAGACACACTAGCGGGGAGCTCCTACGAGCAGTACTTC.

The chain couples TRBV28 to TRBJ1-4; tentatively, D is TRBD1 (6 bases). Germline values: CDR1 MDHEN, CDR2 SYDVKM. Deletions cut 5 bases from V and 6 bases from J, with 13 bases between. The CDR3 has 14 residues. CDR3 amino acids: CASSGQPGDEKLFF. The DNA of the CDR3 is TGTGCCAGCAGTGGACAGCCAGGGGATGAAAAACTGTTTTTT.

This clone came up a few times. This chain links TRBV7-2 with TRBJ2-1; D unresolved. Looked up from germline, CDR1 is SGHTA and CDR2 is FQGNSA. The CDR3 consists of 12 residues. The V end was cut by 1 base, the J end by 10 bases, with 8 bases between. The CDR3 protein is CASSLGRLEQFF. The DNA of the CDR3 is TGTGCCAGCAGCTTAGGGCGGCTCGAGCAGTTCTTC.

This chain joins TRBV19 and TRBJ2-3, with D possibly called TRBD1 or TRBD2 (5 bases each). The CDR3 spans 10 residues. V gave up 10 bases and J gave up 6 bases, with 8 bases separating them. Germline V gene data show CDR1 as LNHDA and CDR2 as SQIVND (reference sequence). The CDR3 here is CATGADTQYF. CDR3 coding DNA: TGTGCCACCGGGGCCGATACGCAGTATTTT.

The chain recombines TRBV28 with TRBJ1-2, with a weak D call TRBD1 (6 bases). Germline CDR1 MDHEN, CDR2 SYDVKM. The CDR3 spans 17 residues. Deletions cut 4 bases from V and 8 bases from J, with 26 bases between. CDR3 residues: CASSSPSGGGALWGYTF. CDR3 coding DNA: TGTGCCAGCAGTTCTCCTTCTGGGGGGGGCGCACTGTGGGGCTACACCTTC.

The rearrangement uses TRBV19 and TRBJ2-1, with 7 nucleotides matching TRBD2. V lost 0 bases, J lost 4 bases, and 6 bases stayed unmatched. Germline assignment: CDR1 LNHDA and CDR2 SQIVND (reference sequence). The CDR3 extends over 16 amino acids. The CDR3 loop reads CASSIDPGGGYNEQFF. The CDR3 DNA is TGTGCCAGTAGTATAGATCCGGGGGGTGGATACAATGAGCAGTTCTTC. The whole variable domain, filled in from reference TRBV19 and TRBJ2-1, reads DGGITQSPKYLFRKEGQNVTLSCEQNLNHDAMYWYRQDPGQGLRLIYYSQIVNDFQKGDIAEGYSVSREKKESFPLTVTSAQKNPTAFYLCASSIDPGGGYNEQFFGPGTRLTVL.

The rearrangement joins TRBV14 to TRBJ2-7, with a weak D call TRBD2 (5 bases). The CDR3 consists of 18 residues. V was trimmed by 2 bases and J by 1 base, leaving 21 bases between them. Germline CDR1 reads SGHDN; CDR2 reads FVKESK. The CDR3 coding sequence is TGTGCCAGCAGCCAACTCCCTTTTTACATAGCGCCGTCCTACGAGCAGTACTTC. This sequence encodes CASSQLPFYIAPSYEQYF. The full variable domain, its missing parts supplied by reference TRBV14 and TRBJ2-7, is EAGVTQFPSHSVIEKGQTVTLRCDPISGHDNLYWYRRVMGKEIKFLLHFVKESKQDESGMPNNRFLAERTGGTYSTLKVQPAELEDSGVYFCASSQLPFYIAPSYEQYFGPGTRLTVT.

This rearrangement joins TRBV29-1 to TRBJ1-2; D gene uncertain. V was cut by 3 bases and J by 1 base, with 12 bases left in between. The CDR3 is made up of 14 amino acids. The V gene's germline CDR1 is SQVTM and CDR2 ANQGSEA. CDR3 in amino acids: CSVDSPRLNYGYTF. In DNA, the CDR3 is TGCAGCGTTGACTCTCCCCGTCTTAACTATGGCTACACCTTC.

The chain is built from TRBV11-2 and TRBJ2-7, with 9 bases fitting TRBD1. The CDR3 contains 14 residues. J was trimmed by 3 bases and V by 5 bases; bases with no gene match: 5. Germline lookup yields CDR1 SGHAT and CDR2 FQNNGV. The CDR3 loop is CASSLRTGDYEQYF. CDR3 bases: TGTGCCAGCAGCCTCAGGACAGGGGACTACGAGCAGTACTTC.

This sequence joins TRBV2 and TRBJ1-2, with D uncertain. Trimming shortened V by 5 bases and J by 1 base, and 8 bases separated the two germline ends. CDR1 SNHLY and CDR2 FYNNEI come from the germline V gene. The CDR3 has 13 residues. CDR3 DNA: TGTGCCAGCAGTCTCTCAGTTAACTATGGCTACACCTTC. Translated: CASSLSVNYGYTF.

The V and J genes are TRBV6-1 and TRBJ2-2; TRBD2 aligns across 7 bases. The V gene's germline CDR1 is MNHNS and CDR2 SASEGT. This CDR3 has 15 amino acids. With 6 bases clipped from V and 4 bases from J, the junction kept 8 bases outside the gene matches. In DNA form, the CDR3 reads TGTGCCAGCAGCCTAGCGGCGTTGTTCACCGGGGAGCTGTTTTTT. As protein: CASSLAALFTGELFF.

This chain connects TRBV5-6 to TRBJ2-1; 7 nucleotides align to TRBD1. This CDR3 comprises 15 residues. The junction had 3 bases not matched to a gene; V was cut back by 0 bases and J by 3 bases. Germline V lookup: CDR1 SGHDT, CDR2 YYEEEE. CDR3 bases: TGTGCCAGCAGCTTGGGACAGGGAGTCTACAATGAGCAGTTCTTC. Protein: CASSLGQGVYNEQFF.

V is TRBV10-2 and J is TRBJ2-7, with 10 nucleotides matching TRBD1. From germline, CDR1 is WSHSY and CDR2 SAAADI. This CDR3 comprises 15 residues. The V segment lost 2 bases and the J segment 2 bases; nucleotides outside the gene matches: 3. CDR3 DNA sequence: TGCGCCAGCAGTGAGCCCGGGACAGGGGCCTACGAGCAGTACTTC. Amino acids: CASSEPGTGAYEQYF.

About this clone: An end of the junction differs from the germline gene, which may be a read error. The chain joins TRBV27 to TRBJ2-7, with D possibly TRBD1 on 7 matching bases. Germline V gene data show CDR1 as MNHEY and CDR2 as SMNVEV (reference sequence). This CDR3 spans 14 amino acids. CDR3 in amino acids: CATSTRQGSHEQYF. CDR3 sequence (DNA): TGTGCCACCTCGACTAGACAGGGCTCCCACGAGCAGTACTTC.

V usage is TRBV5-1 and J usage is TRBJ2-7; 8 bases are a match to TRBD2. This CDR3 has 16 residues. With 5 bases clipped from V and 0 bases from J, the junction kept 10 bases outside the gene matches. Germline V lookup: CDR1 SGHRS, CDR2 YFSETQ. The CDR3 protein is CASRLKLAESSYEQYF. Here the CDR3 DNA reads TGCGCCAGCAGACTAAAACTAGCGGAGAGCTCCTACGAGCAGTACTTC.

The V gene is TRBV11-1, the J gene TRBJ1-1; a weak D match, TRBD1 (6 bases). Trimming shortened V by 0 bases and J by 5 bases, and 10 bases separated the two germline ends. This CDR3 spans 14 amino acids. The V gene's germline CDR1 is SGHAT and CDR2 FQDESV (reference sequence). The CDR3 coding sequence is TGTGCCAGCAGCTTAGCGCTCAGGGGAACTGAAGCTTTCTTT. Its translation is CASSLALRGTEAFF. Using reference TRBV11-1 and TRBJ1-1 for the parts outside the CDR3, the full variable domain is EAEVAQSPRYKITEKSQAVAFWCDPISGHATLYWYRQILGQGPELLVQFQDESVVDDSQLPKDRFSAERLKGVDSTLKIQPAELGDSAMYLCASSLALRGTEAFFGQGTRLTVV.

CDR3 loop: CASSQAQREGGEQYF. CDR3 bases: TGCGCCAGCAGCCAAGCTCAGCGGGAGGGTGGCGAGCAGTACTTC. The chain carries TRBV4-1 and TRBJ2-7; 10 nucleotides match TRBD2. V shed 1 base and J 6 bases; nucleotides not matched to a gene: 6. The CDR3 extends over 15 amino acids. Germline loops: CDR1 MGHRA, CDR2 YSYEKL.

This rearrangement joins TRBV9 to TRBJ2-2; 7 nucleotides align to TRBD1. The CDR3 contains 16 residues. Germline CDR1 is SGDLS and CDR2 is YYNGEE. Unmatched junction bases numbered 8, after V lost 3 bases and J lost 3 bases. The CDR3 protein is CASSGSHGQDTGELFF. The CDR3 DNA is TGTGCCAGCAGCGGATCTCACGGACAGGACACCGGGGAGCTGTTTTTT.

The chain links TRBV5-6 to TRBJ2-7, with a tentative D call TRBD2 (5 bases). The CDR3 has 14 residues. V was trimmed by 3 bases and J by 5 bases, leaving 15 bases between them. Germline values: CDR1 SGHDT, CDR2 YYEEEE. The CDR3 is CASSSPRGWDEQYF. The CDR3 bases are TGTGCCAGCAGCTCCCCACGGGGATGGGACGAGCAGTACTTC.

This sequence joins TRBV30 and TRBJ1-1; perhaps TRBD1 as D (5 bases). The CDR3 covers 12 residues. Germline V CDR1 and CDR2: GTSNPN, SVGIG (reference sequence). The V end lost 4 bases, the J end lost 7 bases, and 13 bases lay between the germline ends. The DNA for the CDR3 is TGTGCCTGGATCTTGGGACGGGATGAAGCTTTCTTT. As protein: CAWILGRDEAFF.

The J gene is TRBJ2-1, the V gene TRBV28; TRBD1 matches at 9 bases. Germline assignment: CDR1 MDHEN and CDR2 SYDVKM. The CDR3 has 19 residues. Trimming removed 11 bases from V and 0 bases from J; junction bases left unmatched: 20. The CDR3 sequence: CASRSSGTGFSNSYNEQFF. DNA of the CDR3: TGTGCCTCCAGGTCGAGCGGGACAGGGTTCTCCAACTCCTACAATGAGCAGTTCTTC.

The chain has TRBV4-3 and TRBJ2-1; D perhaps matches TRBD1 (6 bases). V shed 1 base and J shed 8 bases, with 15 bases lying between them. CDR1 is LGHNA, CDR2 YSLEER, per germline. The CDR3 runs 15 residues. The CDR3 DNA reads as TGCGCCAGCAGCCAAGCTATAAAACAGGGCCATGAGCAGTTCTTC. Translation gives CASSQAIKQGHEQFF.

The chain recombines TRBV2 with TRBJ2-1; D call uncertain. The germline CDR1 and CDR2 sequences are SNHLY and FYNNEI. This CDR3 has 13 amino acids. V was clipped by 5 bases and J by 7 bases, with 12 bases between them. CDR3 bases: TGTGCCAGCAGTTCCCGGCTTGCAAATGAGCAGTTCTTC. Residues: CASSSRLANEQFF. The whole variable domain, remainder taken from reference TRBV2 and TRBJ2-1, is EPEVTQTPSHQVTQMGQEVILRCVPISNHLYFYWYRQILGQKVEFLVSFYNNEISEKSEIFDDQFSVERPDGSNFTLKIRSTKLEDSAMYFCASSSRLANEQFFGPGTRLTVL.

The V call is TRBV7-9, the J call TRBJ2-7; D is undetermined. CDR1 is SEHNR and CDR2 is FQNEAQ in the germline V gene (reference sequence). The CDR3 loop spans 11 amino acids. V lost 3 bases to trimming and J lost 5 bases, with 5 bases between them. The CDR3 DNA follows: TGTGCCAGCAGCTTCGGTAACGAGCAGTACTTC. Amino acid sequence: CASSFGNEQYF.

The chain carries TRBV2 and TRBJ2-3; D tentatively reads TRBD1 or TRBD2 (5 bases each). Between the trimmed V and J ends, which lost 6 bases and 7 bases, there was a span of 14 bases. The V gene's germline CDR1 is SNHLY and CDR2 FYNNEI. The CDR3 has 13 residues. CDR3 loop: CASRSGTRHTQYF. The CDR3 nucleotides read TGTGCCAGCAGATCCGGGACCCGGCATACGCAGTATTTT.

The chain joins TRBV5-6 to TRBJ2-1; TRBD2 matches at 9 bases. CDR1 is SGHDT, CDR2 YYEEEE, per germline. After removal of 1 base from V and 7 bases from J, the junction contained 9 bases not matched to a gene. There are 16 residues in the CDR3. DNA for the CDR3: TGTGCCAGCAGCTTGTTTTGGCAGCGGGAGGAAAATGAGCAGTTCTTC. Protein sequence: CASSLFWQREENEQFF.

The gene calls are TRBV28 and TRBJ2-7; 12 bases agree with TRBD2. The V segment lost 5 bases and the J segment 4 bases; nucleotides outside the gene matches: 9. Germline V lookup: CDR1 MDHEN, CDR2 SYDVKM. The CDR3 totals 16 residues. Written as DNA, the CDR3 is TGTGCCAGCAGTCCGATGACTAGCGGGAGTATTTACGAGCAGTACTTC. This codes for CASSPMTSGSIYEQYF.

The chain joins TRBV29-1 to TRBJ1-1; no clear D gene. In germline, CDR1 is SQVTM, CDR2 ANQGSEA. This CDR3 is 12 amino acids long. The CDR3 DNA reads TGCAGTACGTTTTCTAAGAACACTGAAGCTTTCTTT. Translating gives CSTFSKNTEAFF. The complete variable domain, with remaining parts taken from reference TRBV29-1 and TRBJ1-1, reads SAVISQKPSRDICQRGTSLTIQCQVDSQVTMMFWYRQQPGQSLTLIATANQGSEATYESGFVIDKFPISRPNLTFSTLTVSNMSPEDSSIYLCSTFSKNTEAFFGQGTRLTVV.

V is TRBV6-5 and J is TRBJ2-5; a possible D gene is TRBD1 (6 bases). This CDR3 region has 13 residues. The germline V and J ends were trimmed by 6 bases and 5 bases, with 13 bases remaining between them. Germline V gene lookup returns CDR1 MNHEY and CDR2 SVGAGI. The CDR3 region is CASSPDSWETQYF. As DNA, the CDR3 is TGTGCCAGCAGCCCGGACAGCTGGGAGACCCAGTACTTC.